This T cell receptor beta chain came from a study of T cells in women clearing cervical HPV infection. Turning to the study itself: Only a few women had HLA typing results available.

Profiled with immunoSEQ multiplex PCR; TCRdb holds only in-frame clones, not every one. The sample table includes more than 25,000 clones. About this clone itself: No antigen is known for it. Sequencing ends 3 residues short of the CDR3 end; the germline J gene provides the rest.

Study-wide results and limits: CIN3+ cases had significantly higher TCR repertoire richness than controls, but evenness did not differ. Combining TCR richness with V gene abundances gave roughly 0.84 AUC. Cases carried less TRBV6-7 than controls: approximately 0.1% versus 0.16%.

Trimming at V came to 4 bases and at J to 5 bases, leaving 7 bases not matched to a gene. CDR1 MNHEY and CDR2 SVGEGT come from the germline V gene. The CDR3 is made up of 15 amino acids. This chain joins TRBV6-2 or TRBV6-3 and TRBJ1-3, with 8 bases identical to TRBD1. Specimen: blood buffy coat. This clonotype was obtained from a woman aged 18-69 years with a cervical HPV16 infection that either progressed to CIN3+ or cleared (not recorded which). This CDR3 reads CASSSGGTGRNTIYF. CDR3 DNA (partial): TGTGCCAGCAGTTCCGGAGGGACAGGACGAAACACC.